Each of the 22 T cell receptor beta chains below was sequenced from the same sample in a study of blood T cell repertoires in COVID-19. Sequenced by immunoSEQ multiplex PCR; TCRdb stores in-frame clones only, minus some. The data hold over 300,000 clones, with nearly 90% observed a single time. Sequencing was performed on peripheral blood. All receptors come from a man between 18 and 35 years old with active or convalescent COVID-19.

The chain combines TRBV5-5 with TRBJ1-3; TRBD1 matches at 7 bases. The germline gives CDR1 SGHKS, CDR2 YYEKEE (reference sequence). V lost 4 bases to trimming and J lost 0 bases; unmatched junction nucleotides: 10. The CDR3 runs to 17 residues. The DNA of the CDR3 is TGTGCCAGCAGCACGCAACAGGGGATCCCCTCTGGAAACACCATATATTTT. Its protein product is CASSTQQGIPSGNTIYF.

The chain joins TRBV11-1 to TRBJ2-6; D unclear. Looked up from germline, CDR1 is SGHAT and CDR2 is FQDESV (reference sequence). The V end was cut by 5 bases, the J end by 0 bases, with 8 bases between. The CDR3 runs to 15 residues. CDR3 bases: TGTGCCAGCAGCCCCTCCCGCTCTGGGGCCAACGTCCTGACTTTC. Protein product: CASSPSRSGANVLTF. Based on the CDR3 plus reference TRBV11-1 and TRBJ2-6, the full variable domain is EAEVAQSPRYKITEKSQAVAFWCDPISGHATLYWYRQILGQGPELLVQFQDESVVDDSQLPKDRFSAERLKGVDSTLKIQPAELGDSAMYLCASSPSRSGANVLTFGAGSRLTVL.

The chain employs TRBV7-9 and TRBJ1-5, with D unresolved. In germline, CDR1 is SEHNR, CDR2 FQNEAQ (reference sequence). V was pared by 5 bases and J by 5 bases, with 10 bases between. CDR3 length: 13 residues. CDR3 sequence (DNA): TGTGCCAGCAGCCGGGTAGGTGATCAGCCCCAGCATTTT. Encoded protein: CASSRVGDQPQHF.

The CDR3 reads CASSLTSGGAREQFF. The CDR3 region has the DNA TGTGCCAGCAGCTTAACTAGCGGGGGGGCCCGTGAGCAGTTCTTC. This chain links TRBV11-2 with TRBJ2-1; 13 bases fit TRBD2. The J segment lost 9 bases and the V segment lost 2 bases, leaving 4 bases of the junction unmatched. This CDR3 is 15 amino acids long. Germline CDR1 and CDR2: SGHAT and FQNNGV.

The gene calls are TRBV5-4 and TRBJ1-6, with D tentatively TRBD1 (6 bases). V was trimmed by 2 bases and J by 7 bases, leaving 13 bases between them. This CDR3 is built from 15 residues. From germline, CDR1 is SGHNT and CDR2 YYREEE (reference sequence). The CDR3 spells CASSFGQRGNSPLHF. The CDR3 DNA is TGTGCCAGCAGCTTCGGACAGAGAGGGAATTCACCCCTCCACTTT. Full variable domain (missing parts from reference TRBV5-4 and TRBJ1-6): ETGVTQSPTHLIKTRGQQVTLRCSSQSGHNTVSWYQQALGQGPQFIFQYYREEENGRGNFPPRFSGLQFPNYSSELNVNALELDDSALYLCASSFGQRGNSPLHFGNGTRLTVT.

The chain has TRBV7-2 and TRBJ2-1, with no clear D. The ends were cut back, 5 bases at V and 8 bases at J, with 13 bases in the middle. The CDR3 contains 13 residues. CDR1 and CDR2 from the germline V gene are SGHTA and FQGNSA. This chain's CDR3 is CASSPPGRHEQFF. In DNA, the CDR3 is TGTGCCAGCAGCCCCCCTGGGCGCCATGAGCAGTTCTTC.

This clone showed up just a few times. This CDR3 reads CASRARQGSGYTF. In DNA form, the CDR3 reads TGTGCCAGCAGGGCAAGACAGGGGAGTGGCTACACCTTC. The chain uses TRBV9 and TRBJ1-2; the match to TRBD1 covers 8 bases. CDR1 and CDR2 (germline): SGDLS, YYNGEE. The CDR3 covers 13 residues. Germline trimming cut 5 bases from V and 7 bases from J; bases unmatched to any gene: 7.

The V call is TRBV9, the J call TRBJ2-7, with D possibly TRBD2 on 6 matching bases. This CDR3 region has 15 residues. The germline V gene has CDR1 SGDLS and CDR2 YYNGEE. V lost 3 bases, J lost 2 bases, and 15 bases lay in between. The CDR3, as DNA: TGTGCCAGCAGCGAGAGGGGACTCGCTACCTACGAGCAGTACTTC. Residues: CASSERGLATYEQYF.

The rearrangement uses TRBV7-2 and TRBJ1-5, with 9 bases aligning to TRBD1. V lost 5 bases and J lost 0; bases outside the gene matches: 8. There are 17 residues in the CDR3. Germline V gives CDR1 SGHTA, CDR2 FQGNSA. Here the CDR3 DNA reads TGTGCCAGCAGCGCGAGGACAGGGGTGTATAGCAATCAGCCCCAGCATTTT. This sequence encodes CASSARTGVYSNQPQHF.

Notes on this clone: At one end, the junction sequence differs from germline, possibly due to a read error. The J gene is TRBJ2-6, the V gene TRBV11-2, with 8 bases fitting TRBD1. Germline CDR1 reads SGHAT; CDR2 reads FQNNGV. The CDR3 spans 17 residues. The chain's CDR3 is CASDGGRGLAGANVLTF. CDR3 DNA sequence: TGTGCCAGCGATGGGGGCAGGGGGCTCGCTGGGGCCAACGTGCTGACTTTC. The full variable domain, completed using reference TRBV11-2 and TRBJ2-6, is EAGVAQSPRYKIIEKRQSVAFWCNPISGHATLYWYQQILGQGPKLLIQFQNNGVVDDSQLPKDRFSAERLKGVDSTLKIQPAKLEDSAVYLCASDGGRGLAGANVLTFGAGSRLTVL.

The chain recombines TRBV28 with TRBJ1-5; 10 positions agree with TRBD1. V shed 10 bases, J shed 3 bases, and the junction held 12 bases outside the gene matches. Germline V gene data show CDR1 as MDHEN and CDR2 as SYDVKM. This CDR3 spans 16 amino acids. CDR3 protein: CATGEPGQGYNQPQHF. The DNA of the CDR3 is TGTGCCACCGGGGAACCGGGACAGGGGTACAATCAGCCCCAGCATTTT.

In its sample, this clone was seen once. This rearrangement joins TRBV7-6 to TRBJ2-2; 7 positions match TRBD2. This CDR3 is built from 16 residues. The V gene's germline CDR1 is SGHVS and CDR2 FNYEAQ. The V and J ends lost 3 bases and 3 bases, in that order; junction bases with no gene match: 7. CDR3 in DNA: TGTGCCAGCAGCTTTCTTGAGCGGGGTTACACCGGGGAGCTGTTTTTT. It yields the protein CASSFLERGYTGELFF. Looking up the rest from reference TRBV7-6 and TRBJ2-2 gives the full variable domain: GAGVSQSPRYKVTKRGQDVALRCDPISGHVSLYWYRQALGQGPEFLTYFNYEAQQDKSGLPNDRFSAERPEGSISTLTIQRTEQRDSAMYRCASSFLERGYTGELFFGEGSRLTVL.

The chain recombines TRBV2 with TRBJ2-3; 7 bases are shared with TRBD1. This CDR3 has 14 amino acids. Germline trimming cut 4 bases from V and 4 bases from J; bases unmatched to any gene: 5. Germline CDR1 SNHLY, CDR2 FYNNEI. CDR3 protein: CASSARQGADTQYF. In nucleotides, the CDR3 is TGTGCCAGCAGTGCTCGACAGGGCGCAGATACGCAGTATTTT.

This rearrangement joins TRBV7-3 to TRBJ1-6; 9 nucleotides line up with TRBD1. Germline lookup yields CDR1 SGHTA and CDR2 FQGTGA. CDR3 length: 14 residues. V dropped 5 bases and J dropped 7; count of bases not matched to a gene: 3. The DNA of the CDR3 is TGTGCCAGCAGCACCGGGACAGGGAATTCACCCCTCCACTTT. Translating it yields CASSTGTGNSPLHF.

The chain employs TRBV3-1 (or the pseudogene TRBV3-2) and TRBJ1-5; maybe TRBD1 (5 bases). The CDR3 has 15 residues. CDR1 is LGHDT, CDR2 YNNKEL, per germline (reference sequence). The ends were cut back, 1 base at V and 5 bases at J, with 12 bases in the middle. Written as DNA, the CDR3 is TGTGCCAGCAGCCAAGGAACAGGAGAATATCAGCCCCAGCATTTT. Residues: CASSQGTGEYQPQHF.

The chain uses TRBV3-1 (or the pseudogene TRBV3-2) and TRBJ1-4; D is uncertain. V was shortened by 0 bases and J by 7 bases, with 6 bases between the two germline ends. Germline V gives CDR1 LGHDT, CDR2 YNNKEL (reference sequence). The CDR3 is 13 amino acids. CDR3 nucleotide sequence: TGTGCCAGCAGCCAAGACCCACTTGAAAAACTGTTTTTT. It encodes CASSQDPLEKLFF.

The V call is TRBV7-2, the J call TRBJ2-3; TRBD1 is a possible D gene (5 bases). The V gene's germline CDR1 is SGHTA and CDR2 FQGNSA. The CDR3 totals 15 residues. V lost 6 bases and J 1 base, leaving 14 bases between the germline ends. The CDR3 coding sequence is TGTGCCAGCAGGTCTGATAGGGGCGGCACAGATACGCAGTATTTT. Amino acids: CASRSDRGGTDTQYF.

J is TRBJ2-5 and V is TRBV15; 7 nucleotides match TRBD1. Germline V gene sequence: CDR1 LNHNV, CDR2 YYDKDF (reference sequence). Losses at the gene ends were 1 base for V and 2 bases for J; bases not matched to a gene: 10. This CDR3 has 17 amino acids. The CDR3 DNA follows: TGTGCCACCAGCAGAGGGTTTGGGGACAGCTATCAAGAGACCCAGTACTTC. Its protein product is CATSRGFGDSYQETQYF. The full variable domain, rest sourced from reference TRBV15 and TRBJ2-5, is DAMVIQNPRYQVTQFGKPVTLSCSQTLNHNVMYWYQQKSSQAPKLLFHYYDKDFNNEADTPDNFQSRRPNTSFCFLDIRSPGLGDTAMYLCATSRGFGDSYQETQYFGPGTRLLVL.

The rearrangement links TRBV10-2 to TRBJ1-3; possible D gene TRBD1, 6 bases. The V gene's germline CDR1 is WSHSY and CDR2 SAAADI. CDR3 length: 16 amino acids. Trimming cost V 6 bases and J 0 bases, with 15 bases left between them. CDR3 amino acids: CASREGESPSGNTIYF. DNA of the CDR3: TGCGCCAGCAGGGAGGGGGAGTCTCCCTCTGGAAACACCATATATTTT.

The V call is TRBV2, the J call TRBJ1-1; the D gene is possibly TRBD1 (6 bases). The germline gives CDR1 SNHLY, CDR2 FYNNEI. V shed 3 bases and J shed 5 bases, with 16 bases lying between them. This CDR3 contains 15 residues. The CDR3 protein is CASSDNLGASTEAFF. The CDR3 DNA reads as TGTGCCAGCAGTGATAATTTGGGGGCTAGTACTGAAGCTTTCTTT. Supplemented by reference TRBV2 and TRBJ1-1, the full variable domain reads EPEVTQTPSHQVTQMGQEVILRCVPISNHLYFYWYRQILGQKVEFLVSFYNNEISEKSEIFDDQFSVERPDGSNFTLKIRSTKLEDSAMYFCASSDNLGASTEAFFGQGTRLTVV.

The rearrangement uses TRBV2 and TRBJ2-5; D is perhaps TRBD1 (6 bases). V was cut by 7 bases and J by 5 bases, with 17 bases left in between. The germline V gene has CDR1 SNHLY and CDR2 FYNNEI. The CDR3 has 14 amino acids. CDR3 DNA: TGTGCCAGCATCCATCAGAACAGGGAGGAGACCCAGTACTTC. Protein product: CASIHQNREETQYF.

The rearrangement uses TRBV2 and TRBJ1-6; D call uncertain. The CDR3 has 14 residues. Trimming cost V 7 bases and J 10 bases, with 17 bases left between them. From germline, CDR1 is SNHLY and CDR2 FYNNEI. CDR3 in amino acids: CASTGGEGWSPLHF. The DNA for the CDR3 is TGTGCCAGCACCGGAGGTGAGGGTTGGTCACCCCTCCACTTT.